The T cell receptor beta chain under discussion was sequenced for a study of cytomegalovirus exposure and HLA in healthy donors. Using immunoSEQ multiplex PCR, the repertoire was profiled, and TCRdb retains in-frame clones only, with some absent. This sample has about 170,000 clones; roughly 89% occur once, and the top ten carry 10% to 13%. The donors were members of the validation cohort comprising about 120 subjects, separate from the roughly 600-subject first cohort. This clone was counted a single time. Germline-derived CDR1 and CDR2 are MDHEN and SYDVKM. This CDR3 has 13 residues. V dropped 4 bases and J dropped 7; count of bases not matched to a gene: 5.

The receptor's source is a woman under 30 in good health and CMV-seropositive. The V call is TRBV28, the J call TRBJ2-7; 9 bases are shared with TRBD2. The source material was PBMCs. The CDR3 DNA sequence: TGTGCCAGCAGTTCTAGCGGGACCGAGGAGCAGTACTTC. This codes for CASSSSGTEEQYF. The entire variable domain, with the rest obtained from reference TRBV28 and TRBJ2-7, is as follows: DVKVTQSSRYLVKRTGEKVFLECVQDMDHENMFWYRQDPGLGLRLIYFSYDVKMKEKGDIPEGYSVSREKKERFSLILESASTNQTSMYLCASSSSGTEEQYFGPGTRLTVT.